The clone carrying this TCR beta chain has ten or more counts. Its antigen is unknown. These data come from a study of CD8+CD57+ T cells in acquired aplastic anemia. In the study overall: When averaged, DNA from sorted CD4+ and CD8+ cells came to 3 to 4 ug. Study-wide findings and caveats: Patients and controls were found to share around 30 CD8+ CDR3 sequences. Patients and healthy controls showed no significant CD8+ Simpson's diversity difference.

V lost 0 bases, J lost 6 bases, and 19 bases lay in between. The CDR3 is 17 amino acids. Germline V CDR1 and CDR2: LNHDA, SQIVND (reference sequence). According to the study, genomic DNA was the template for TCR beta VDJ and CDR3 profiling. MiXCR, run by TCRdb on the reads, gives a single entry per CDR3 protein. The sample carries over 150,000 distinct CDR3 sequences, around 45% recorded once. J is TRBJ2-3 and V is TRBV19; tentatively, D is TRBD1 or TRBD2 (5 bases each). Input material: sorted CD4+, CD8+, or CD8+CD57+ T cells (not recorded which) from PBMCs. The receptor was derived from a human donor in good health. The CDR3 reads CASSIDLGDSGKDTQYF. CDR3 DNA sequence: TGTGCCAGTAGTATAGATCTCGGAGACAGCGGAAAGGATACGCAGTATTTT.